This T cell receptor beta chain was sequenced in a study of Ad26.COV2.S vaccination and SARS-CoV-2 variants. Study-level background: Intramuscular Ad26.COV2.S at 5x10^10 or 1x10^11 viral particles. Study-wide findings and caveats: The TCR breadth and depth analyses may have produced an underestimate of total T cell responses.

Trimming removed 2 bases from V and 5 bases from J, with 13 bases in between. The CDR3 length is 14 residues. Germline CDR1 MNHNS, CDR2 SASEGT. Comments on this clone: As yet, its antigen is unknown.

Assay: immunoSEQ multiplex PCR; the TCRdb copy retains only in-frame clones and omits some. The table includes 440,000 or so clones, around 93% detected once. Documented treatment: over 15 received Ad26.COV2.S at low or high dose, single or two shots; 5 received placebo; per-sample allocation not given. On day 63 after the first injection, vaccine and placebo recipients gave samples. This Boston cohort included adults aged 18-55 years. The gene calls are TRBV6-1 and TRBJ2-7, with D perhaps matching TRBD1 (5 bases). The starting material was peripheral blood, obtained in a trial of Ad26.COV2.S vaccine versus placebo. This clonotype was obtained from a person aged 18-60 years who received the Ad26.COV2.S COVID-19 vaccine or a placebo. CDR3 coding DNA: TGTGCCAGCAGTGAACGGCCAGCCAGGGACGAGCAGTACTTC. It yields the protein CASSERPARDEQYF.